Listed here are 32 T cell receptor beta chains from one sample, sequenced in a study of response to subunit inactivated influenza vaccine. TCRdb analysed the RT-PCR reads with MiXCR anew, one entry per CDR3 protein. The data contain fewer than 700,000 distinct CDR3 sequences, over 10% of them singletons. Sequenced material: PBMCs from blood, taken 45 days after vaccination. Receptor source: a man between 50 and 59 years old who received an inactivated influenza vaccine.

This clonotype has a handful of counts. This chain uses TRBV7-2 with TRBJ2-5; TRBD2 matches 7 bases. The CDR3 extends over 15 amino acids. Germline CDR1 reads SGHTA; CDR2 reads FQGNSA. The V and J ends lost 5 bases and 5 bases, in that order; junction bases with no gene match: 11. Here the CDR3 reads CASSVGGGGRETQYF. The CDR3 DNA sequence: TGTGCCAGCAGCGTCGGCGGGGGTGGAAGGGAGACCCAGTACTTC.

The CDR3 spells CASSYPGTDSYEQYF. The CDR3 bases are TGCGCCAGCAGTTACCCCGGGACAGACTCCTACGAGCAGTACTTC. The rearrangement links TRBV5-1 to TRBJ2-7; 7 positions agree with TRBD1. From germline, CDR1 is SGHRS and CDR2 YFSETQ. The CDR3 runs 15 residues. The J segment lost 0 bases and the V segment lost 5 bases, leaving 8 bases of the junction unmatched. The complete variable domain, with remaining parts taken from reference TRBV5-1 and TRBJ2-7, reads KAGVTQTPRYLIKTRGQQVTLSCSPISGHRSVSWYQQTPGQGLQFLFEYFSETQRNKGNFPGRFSGRQFSNSRSEMNVSTLELGDSALYLCASSYPGTDSYEQYFGPGTRLTVT.

V usage is TRBV7-9 and J usage is TRBJ2-7, with 8 bases lining up with TRBD2. Germline CDR1 reads SEHNR; CDR2 reads FQNEAQ (reference sequence). The CDR3 consists of 14 residues. J was trimmed by 2 bases and V by 3 bases; bases with no gene match: 3. CDR3 sequence (DNA): TGTGCCAGCAGCTTCTCGGGGGGGACCTACGAGCAGTACTTC. This encodes CASSFSGGTYEQYF.

The chain combines TRBV6-1 with TRBJ2-7; TRBD2 agrees at 8 bases. In germline, CDR1 is MNHNS, CDR2 SASEGT. The CDR3 length is 15 residues. Trimming removed 6 bases from V and 6 bases from J; junction bases left unmatched: 13. The CDR3 spells CASRRSVAGTSEQYF. The CDR3 nucleotides are TGTGCCAGCAGGCGGTCCGTAGCGGGAACTTCCGAGCAGTACTTC.

In its sample, this clonotype was seen a few times. V is TRBV20-1 and J is TRBJ2-7, with no clear D. Germline loops: CDR1 DFQATT, CDR2 SNEGSKA (reference sequence). The CDR3 sequence is 13 residues long. With 3 bases removed from V and 0 bases from J, the gap between germline ends came to 9 bases. Written as DNA, the CDR3 is TGCAGTGCTAGCGGGTCCAACTCCTACGAGCAGTACTTC. Translation gives CSASGSNSYEQYF.

The CDR3 DNA is TGTGCCAGCAGTTTCTCCTTCGGGACAGGGGGTGAAAAACTGTTTTTT. It translates to CASSFSFGTGGEKLFF. V gene TRBV12-3 or TRBV12-4 combines with J gene TRBJ1-4, with TRBD1 identical over 11 bases. This CDR3 has 16 residues. The trim removed 3 bases at V and 7 bases at J, leaving 7 bases unmatched.

In this sample, this clonotype turned up many times. The CDR3 spells CASSLTGGPYNEQFF. Here the CDR3 DNA reads TGTGCCAGCAGCTTAACCGGGGGACCCTACAATGAGCAGTTCTTC. V usage is TRBV7-9 and J usage is TRBJ2-1; a weak D match, TRBD2 (6 bases). Per the germline V gene, CDR1 is SEHNR and CDR2 is FQNEAQ (reference sequence). The CDR3 length is 15 residues. V was trimmed by 2 bases and J by 2 bases, leaving 10 bases between them.

This clonotype was seen many times. The chain recombines TRBV10-2 with TRBJ2-3; the D gene could be TRBD1 or TRBD2 (5 bases each). Trimming cost V 6 bases and J 4 bases, with 8 bases left between them. The germline CDR1 and CDR2 sequences are WSHSY and SAAADI. The CDR3 has 12 amino acids. CDR3 protein: CASRGVADTQYF. For the CDR3, the DNA is TGCGCCAGCAGGGGGGTTGCAGATACGCAGTATTTT.

The chain combines TRBV7-9 with TRBJ2-7, with D uncertain. Germline-derived CDR1 and CDR2 are SEHNR and FQNEAQ (reference sequence). V shed 6 bases and J shed 5 bases, with 14 bases lying between them. The CDR3 sequence is 13 residues long. CDR3 coding DNA: TGTGCCAGCAGTAGGGAATCGGGCAACGAGCAGTACTTC. Its protein is CASSRESGNEQYF.

This clonotype was seen at least ten times. The chain employs TRBV28 and TRBJ1-5, with D perhaps TRBD1 (5 bases). Trimming stripped 3 bases from V and 0 bases from J, with 15 bases between. Germline V gene sequence: CDR1 MDHEN, CDR2 SYDVKM. The CDR3 is 17 residues long. The CDR3 sequence: CASSFSQGRYSNQPQHF. CDR3 DNA: TGTGCCAGCAGTTTTAGTCAGGGAAGGTATAGCAATCAGCCCCAGCATTTT.

V gene TRBV4-1 combines with J gene TRBJ2-1, with 8 bases fitting TRBD2. The V gene's germline CDR1 is MGHRA and CDR2 YSYEKL. The CDR3 sequence is 18 residues long. J gave up 0 bases and V 4 bases, and 11 bases lay outside the gene matches. CDR3 nucleotides: TGCGCCAGCAGCCGAGGGGCTCAGCGGGGGAGCTCCTACAATGAGCAGTTCTTC. Residues: CASSRGAQRGSSYNEQFF.

This clonotype has only a few counts. The rearrangement links TRBV27 to TRBJ1-1, with 8 bases that match TRBD1. This CDR3 is built from 14 residues. Losses at the gene ends were 6 bases for V and 4 bases for J; bases not matched to a gene: 7. CDR1 is MNHEY, CDR2 SMNVEV, per germline (reference sequence). CDR3 loop: CASSLRTGTTEAFF. In DNA form, the CDR3 reads TGTGCCAGCAGCCTCAGGACAGGGACCACTGAAGCTTTCTTT.

This clonotype was seen only once. The chain combines TRBV30 with TRBJ2-7; tentative D call: TRBD2 (6 bases). The CDR3 has 15 amino acids. V was clipped by 1 base and J by 4 bases, with 17 bases between them. The germline gives CDR1 GTSNPN, CDR2 SVGIG (reference sequence). CDR3 bases: TGTGCCTGGAGTGGTGTCGGGAGAAGTAGATACGAGCAGTACTTC. Translated, it gives CAWSGVGRSRYEQYF.

This clonotype was picked up a small number of times. The chain has TRBV12-3 or TRBV12-4 and TRBJ2-6; D unclear. The CDR3 sequence is 16 residues long. Trimming shortened V by 6 bases and J by 1 base, and 13 bases separated the two germline ends. CDR3: CASSMDRHSGANVLTF. Here the CDR3 DNA reads TGTGCCAGCAGCATGGACCGTCATTCTGGGGCCAACGTCCTGACTTTC.

This clonotype was found a few times. This chain joins TRBV20-1 and TRBJ2-3, with D tentatively TRBD1 or TRBD2 (8 bases each). V lost 4 bases and J 9 bases, leaving 20 bases between the germline ends. The CDR3 runs 14 residues. CDR1 and CDR2 (germline): DFQATT, SNEGSKA (reference sequence). CDR3 region: CSATRQGRGETQYF. The CDR3 bases are TGCAGTGCTACACGACAGGGGCGGGGGGAGACGCAGTATTTT.

This clonotype was detected a few times. The J gene is TRBJ2-3, the V gene TRBV7-2, with TRBD2 matching 10 bases. The V gene end was trimmed by 4 bases and the J gene end by 5 bases; junction bases not matched to a gene: 9. CDR1 and CDR2 from the germline V gene are SGHTA and FQGNSA. CDR3 length: 16 amino acids. CDR3 coding DNA: TGTGCCAGCAGCTCCCGAAGCGGGAGGGTCGGAGATACGCAGTATTTT. Protein: CASSSRSGRVGDTQYF.

The chain recombines TRBV10-1 with TRBJ2-7, with a possible D match to TRBD2 (6 bases). This CDR3 is built from 15 residues. The V gene lost 6 bases and the J gene lost 6 bases, with 21 bases spanning the gap. Germline CDR1 WNHNN, CDR2 SYGVQD (reference sequence). CDR3 loop: CASRGTSSSVGEQYF. Written as DNA, the CDR3 is TGCGCCAGCAGGGGTACTAGCAGCAGCGTGGGCGAGCAGTACTTC.

This clonotype was observed a handful of times. V and J are TRBV20-1 and TRBJ2-1, with a tentative D call TRBD2 (6 bases). Trimming took 4 bases from V and 7 from J, leaving 11 bases between them. Per germline, CDR1 DFQATT and CDR2 SNEGSKA (reference sequence). CDR3 length: 12 residues. CDR3 amino acids: CSATGGQNEQFF. The CDR3 bases are TGCAGTGCTACTGGAGGGCAGAATGAGCAGTTCTTC.

This clonotype turned up a few times. This may arise from a read error, as a much more abundant clone is one base away. This rearrangement joins TRBV5-1 to TRBJ2-3; the D is unclear. Per germline, CDR1 SGHRS and CDR2 YFSETQ. The V gene lost 0 bases and the J gene lost 8 bases, with 4 bases spanning the gap. CDR3 length: 11 residues. Here the CDR3 reads CASSLEATQYF. The CDR3 DNA reads TGCGCCAGCAGCTTGGAAGCTACGCAGTATTTT.

This clonotype occurred a few times. The rearrangement links TRBV29-1 to TRBJ2-1; tentative D call: TRBD2 (6 bases). The CDR3 sequence is 15 residues long. CDR1 is SQVTM, CDR2 ANQGSEA, per germline. V lost 4 bases and J lost 7, with 20 bases in between. The CDR3 is CSVVLLAKVMNEQFF. The CDR3 region has the DNA TGCAGCGTTGTTCTACTAGCAAAGGTTATGAATGAGCAGTTCTTC.

This clonotype was picked up a small number of times. The chain uses TRBV20-1 and TRBJ1-1; TRBD1 agrees at 8 bases. Germline V gives CDR1 DFQATT, CDR2 SNEGSKA (reference sequence). Trimming took 6 bases from V and 2 from J; bases not matched to a gene: 8. The CDR3 has 14 amino acids. Written as DNA, the CDR3 is TGCAGTGCCGGACAGGGCTCATTTAACACTGAAGCTTTCTTT. Translated, it gives CSAGQGSFNTEAFF.

This clonotype appeared a few times. The chain joins TRBV29-1 to TRBJ2-7; D possibly corresponds to TRBD1 (6 bases). CDR3 length equals 12 residues. The germline CDR1 and CDR2 sequences are SQVTM and ANQGSEA. V lost 6 bases and J 2 bases, leaving 11 bases between the germline ends. The CDR3: CSVNTGTYEQYF. CDR3 in DNA: TGCAGCGTAAATACAGGGACCTACGAGCAGTACTTC.

In its sample, this clonotype was seen many times. The chain uses TRBV12-3 or TRBV12-4 and TRBJ2-3, with unresolved D. The CDR3 is made up of 13 amino acids. V lost 3 bases and J lost 4, with 8 bases in between. In DNA form, the CDR3 reads TGTGCCAGCAGTTTTTCGGAGCCAGATACGCAGTATTTT. Amino acid sequence: CASSFSEPDTQYF.

The V call is TRBV28, the J call TRBJ2-2; 8 bases are a match to TRBD1. After removal of 6 bases from V and 4 bases from J, the junction contained 4 bases not matched to a gene. This CDR3 region has 14 residues. From germline, CDR1 is MDHEN and CDR2 SYDVKM. In DNA, the CDR3 is TGTGCCAGCAGGCGGACAGGGTCCACCGGGGAGCTGTTTTTT. It specifies CASRRTGSTGELFF. Based on the CDR3 plus reference TRBV28 and TRBJ2-2, the full variable domain is DVKVTQSSRYLVKRTGEKVFLECVQDMDHENMFWYRQDPGLGLRLIYFSYDVKMKEKGDIPEGYSVSREKKERFSLILESASTNQTSMYLCASRRTGSTGELFFGEGSRLTVL.

This clonotype was counted many times. The chain couples TRBV7-9 to TRBJ2-5; D unresolved. CDR3 size: 14 residues. The V end was cut by 5 bases, the J end by 4 bases, with 14 bases between. Per germline, CDR1 SEHNR and CDR2 FQNEAQ (reference sequence). CDR3 nucleotides: TGTGCCAGCAGCCAGACCCGGGTTGGAGAGACCCAGTACTTC. Encoded protein: CASSQTRVGETQYF.

The rearrangement links TRBV18 to TRBJ2-7, with 12 positions matching TRBD2. The germline V gene has CDR1 KGHSH and CDR2 LQKENI. This CDR3 contains 18 residues. The V and J ends lost 2 bases and 3 bases, in that order; junction bases with no gene match: 11. The DNA of the CDR3 is TGTGCCAGCTCACCATCTAGCGGGAGGGATGCATTCATCTACGAGCAGTACTTC. Translation: CASSPSSGRDAFIYEQYF.

At least ten counts were recorded for this clonotype. This chain links TRBV5-1 with TRBJ1-6; no clear D. Germline-derived CDR1 and CDR2 are SGHRS and YFSETQ. V dropped 0 bases and J dropped 7 bases, with 5 bases sitting between them. This CDR3 contains 13 residues. CDR3 DNA: TGCGCCAGCAGCTTGGAGGTGAATTCACCCCTCCACTTT. Protein: CASSLEVNSPLHF.

This clonotype occurred many times. This chain uses TRBV28 with TRBJ1-2; D possibly corresponds to TRBD1 (5 bases). The CDR3 spans 15 residues. Per germline, CDR1 MDHEN and CDR2 SYDVKM. V lost 5 bases and J lost 0, with 13 bases in between. The CDR3 DNA reads as TGTGCCAGCAGTGGGGGGGATCTAGCTAACTATGGCTACACCTTC. It specifies CASSGGDLANYGYTF.

This clonotype was observed a few times. The rearrangement uses TRBV5-5 and TRBJ1-2; no definite D call. The germline V gene has CDR1 SGHKS and CDR2 YYEKEE (reference sequence). Trimming removed 0 bases at V and 4 bases at J, with 7 bases between. This CDR3 comprises 13 residues. CDR3 residues: CASSLDSGYGYTF. DNA of the CDR3: TGTGCCAGCAGCTTGGACAGCGGCTATGGCTACACCTTC.

The CDR3 here is CASSQGGSSTGELFF. The CDR3 nucleotides are TGTGCCAGCAGCCAAGGCGGGAGTTCCACCGGGGAGCTGTTTTTT. The chain recombines TRBV4-2 with TRBJ2-2; TRBD2 agrees at 7 bases. With 1 base clipped from V and 4 bases from J, the junction kept 3 bases outside the gene matches. The germline V gene has CDR1 LGHNA and CDR2 YNFKEQ. The CDR3 runs to 15 residues.

This clonotype was picked up many times. This chain joins TRBV11-2 and TRBJ2-5; D is possibly TRBD1 or TRBD2 (5 bases each). Trimming removed 2 bases at V and 4 bases at J, with 11 bases between. This CDR3 contains 14 residues. Germline assignment: CDR1 SGHAT and CDR2 FQNNGV. CDR3 loop: CASSLNGAPETQYF. DNA of the CDR3: TGTGCCAGCAGCTTAAACGGGGCCCCAGAGACCCAGTACTTC. Filled out from reference TRBV11-2 and TRBJ2-5, the complete variable domain reads EAGVAQSPRYKIIEKRQSVAFWCNPISGHATLYWYQQILGQGPKLLIQFQNNGVVDDSQLPKDRFSAERLKGVDSTLKIQPAKLEDSAVYLCASSLNGAPETQYFGPGTRLLVL.

This clonotype has a handful of counts. As DNA, the CDR3 is TGTGCCAGCAGTTTTCCCGGCACCGGGGAGCTGTTTTTT. Amino acids: CASSFPGTGELFF. V usage is TRBV12-3 or TRBV12-4 and J usage is TRBJ2-2; D is unclear. This CDR3 contains 13 residues. V lost 3 bases to trimming and J lost 4 bases, with 6 bases between them.